These 9 T cell receptor beta chains originate from one sample sequenced in a study of vaccination and CD4 T cells after COVID-19. TCRdb re-called the PCR reads through MiXCR, storing one row per CDR3 protein. The data show 15,000 to 20,000 distinct CDR3 sequences, with about three fifths seen just once and roughly 1.1% held by the top ten. This specimen was CD4+ T cells from blood, taken after SARS-CoV-2 vaccination. The receptors here all came from a human donor who had recovered from COVID-19.

The chain links TRBV11-2 to TRBJ1-6; D is undetermined. The V end lost 0 bases, the J end lost 6 bases, and 0 bases lay between the germline ends. The CDR3 is 12 residues long. Germline loops: CDR1 SGHAT, CDR2 FQNNGV. DNA for the CDR3: TGTGCCAGCAGCTTAGATAATTCACCCCTCCACTTT. It encodes CASSLDNSPLHF.

CDR3 nucleotide sequence: TGTGCCAGCAGGGGTGACAGTGAACCGCCCCAGCATTTT. Protein product: CASRGDSEPPQHF. The V and J genes are TRBV2 and TRBJ1-5; TRBD1 is a possible D gene (5 bases). The CDR3 spans 13 residues. With 6 bases removed from V and 9 bases from J, the gap between germline ends came to 15 bases. CDR1 and CDR2 from the germline V gene are SNHLY and FYNNEI.

The chain recombines TRBV6-1 with TRBJ2-4; D gene uncertain. Trimming removed 6 bases at V and 0 bases at J, with 9 bases between. Germline V gene data show CDR1 as MNHNS and CDR2 as SASEGT. This CDR3 has 14 amino acids. The CDR3 sequence: CASRLKIAKNIQYF. DNA for the CDR3: TGTGCCAGCAGGCTGAAGATAGCCAAAAACATTCAGTACTTC.

This clonotype was detected a few times. This chain links TRBV6-2 or TRBV6-3 with TRBJ2-3; D is perhaps TRBD2 (5 bases). The germline gives CDR1 MNHEY, CDR2 SVGEGT. Between the trimmed V and J ends, which lost 4 bases and 0 bases, there was a span of 8 bases. This CDR3 is built from 14 residues. The CDR3 reads CASSSPSSTDTQYF. The CDR3 DNA reads TGTGCCAGCAGTTCGCCTAGCAGCACAGATACGCAGTATTTT.

The V call is TRBV2, the J call TRBJ1-5; TRBD1 matches at 7 bases. This CDR3 contains 17 residues. Germline assignment: CDR1 SNHLY and CDR2 FYNNEI. Unmatched junction bases numbered 9, after V lost 4 bases and J lost 0 bases. The CDR3 is CASSGAGGYLSNQPQHF. CDR3 in DNA: TGTGCCAGCAGTGGGGCAGGGGGATACCTTAGCAATCAGCCCCAGCATTTT.

V and J are TRBV7-9 and TRBJ1-1; possible D gene TRBD1, 6 bases. V lost 8 bases to trimming and J lost 4 bases, with 8 bases between them. Germline V gene lookup returns CDR1 SEHNR and CDR2 FQNEAQ (reference sequence). CDR3 length: 11 amino acids. Here the CDR3 reads CASQGGTEAFF. The CDR3 DNA sequence: TGTGCCAGCCAAGGGGGCACTGAAGCTTTCTTT.

This clonotype was counted between two and nine times. This chain joins TRBV6-1 and TRBJ2-5, with 10 bases that match TRBD2. The CDR3 totals 17 residues. V was clipped by 6 bases and J by 4 bases; unmatched bases: 14. From germline, CDR1 is MNHNS and CDR2 SASEGT. The chain's CDR3 is CASRPSGRAVLGETQYF. The CDR3 DNA sequence: TGTGCCAGCAGACCGAGCGGGAGGGCCGTATTAGGAGAGACCCAGTACTTC.

The chain joins TRBV5-1 to TRBJ2-1, with TRBD2 matching 8 bases. The trim removed 2 bases at V and 7 bases at J, leaving 5 bases unmatched. CDR1 SGHRS and CDR2 YFSETQ come from the germline V gene. The CDR3 contains 14 residues. The CDR3 nucleotides read TGCGCCAGCAGCTTTAGCGGGGAAGGGAATGAGCAGTTCTTC. It is translated as CASSFSGEGNEQFF.

CDR3 nucleotide sequence: TGTGCCAGCAGTTATGACAGCGGTTTCACAGATACGCAGTATTTT. Encoded protein: CASSYDSGFTDTQYF. The V call is TRBV6-2 or TRBV6-3, the J call TRBJ2-3; either TRBD1 or TRBD2 may fit D (5 bases each). V was cut by 3 bases and J by 2 bases, with 12 bases left in between. Per the germline V gene, CDR1 is MNHEY and CDR2 is SVGEGT. The CDR3 sequence is 15 residues long.